Included here is one T cell receptor beta chain sequence, with context. This sample was taken from a study of blood T cell repertoires in COVID-19. Study context: Donors in the United States, Italy and Spain gave samples during acute or convalescent COVID-19.

The CDR3 contains 18 residues. The V segment lost 3 bases and the J segment 5 bases; nucleotides outside the gene matches: 13. Per the germline V gene, CDR1 is KGHSH and CDR2 is LQKENI. Measured with immunoSEQ multiplex PCR; TCRdb has only the in-frame clones, and not every one. In the table there are approximately 390,000 clones, nearly 90% of which are singletons. The receptor was isolated from a man aged 18 to 30 with active or convalescent COVID-19. The specimen sequenced was peripheral blood. The rearrangement joins TRBV18 to TRBJ2-1; TRBD1 matches 10 bases. The CDR3, as DNA: TGTGCCAGCTCACCTACGACAGGGGGCAGCATTAAGAACAATGAGCAGTTCTTC. Its protein product is CASSPTTGGSIKNNEQFF. Complete variable domain (other parts from reference TRBV18 and TRBJ2-1): NAGVMQNPRHLVRRRGQEARLRCSPMKGHSHVYWYRQLPEEGLKFMVYLQKENIIDESGMPKERFSAEFPKEGPSILRIQQVVRGDSAAYFCASSPTTGGSIKNNEQFFGPGTRLTVL.